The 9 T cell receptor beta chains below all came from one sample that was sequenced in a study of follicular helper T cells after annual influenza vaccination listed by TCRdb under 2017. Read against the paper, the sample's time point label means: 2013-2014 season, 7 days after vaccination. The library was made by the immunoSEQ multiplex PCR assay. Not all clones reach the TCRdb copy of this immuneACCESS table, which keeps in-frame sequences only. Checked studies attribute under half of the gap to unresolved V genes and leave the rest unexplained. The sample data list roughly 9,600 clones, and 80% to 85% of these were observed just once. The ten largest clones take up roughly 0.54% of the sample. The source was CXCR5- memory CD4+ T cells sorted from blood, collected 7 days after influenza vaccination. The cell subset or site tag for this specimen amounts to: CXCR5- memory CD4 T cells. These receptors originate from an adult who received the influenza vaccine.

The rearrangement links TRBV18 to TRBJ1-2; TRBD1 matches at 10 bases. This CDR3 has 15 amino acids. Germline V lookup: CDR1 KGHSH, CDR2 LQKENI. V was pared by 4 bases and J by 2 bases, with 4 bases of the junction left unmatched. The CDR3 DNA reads TGTGCCAGCTCACAGCGACAGGGGGCGAACTATGGCTACACCTTC. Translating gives CASSQRQGANYGYTF.

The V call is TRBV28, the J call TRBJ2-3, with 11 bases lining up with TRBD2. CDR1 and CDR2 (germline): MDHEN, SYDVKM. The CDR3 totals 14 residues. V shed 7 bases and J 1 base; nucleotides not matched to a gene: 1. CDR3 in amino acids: CASKLAGGTDTQYF. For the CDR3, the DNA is TGTGCCAGCAAACTAGCGGGGGGCACAGATACGCAGTATTTT.

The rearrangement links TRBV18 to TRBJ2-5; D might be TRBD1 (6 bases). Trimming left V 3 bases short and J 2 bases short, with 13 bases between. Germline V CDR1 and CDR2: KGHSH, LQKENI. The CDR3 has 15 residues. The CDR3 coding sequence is TGTGCCAGCTCACCCTCATCTACAGGGCAAGAGACCCAGTACTTC. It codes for CASSPSSTGQETQYF. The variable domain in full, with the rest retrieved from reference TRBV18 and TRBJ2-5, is NAGVMQNPRHLVRRRGQEARLRCSPMKGHSHVYWYRQLPEEGLKFMVYLQKENIIDESGMPKERFSAEFPKEGPSILRIQQVVRGDSAAYFCASSPSSTGQETQYFGPGTRLLVL.

DNA of the CDR3: TGCGCCAGCAGCCAAGATTTGCTTTCCCCCGGGGAGCTGTTTTTT. Its protein product is CASSQDLLSPGELFF. This chain joins TRBV4-3 and TRBJ2-2; D unclear. Trimming shortened V by 0 bases and J by 6 bases, and 11 bases separated the two germline ends. Germline V gives CDR1 LGHNA, CDR2 YSLEER. The CDR3 runs to 15 residues.

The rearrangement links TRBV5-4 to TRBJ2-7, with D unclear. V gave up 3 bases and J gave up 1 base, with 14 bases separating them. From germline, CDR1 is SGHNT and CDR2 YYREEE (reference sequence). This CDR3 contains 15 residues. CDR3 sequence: CASSSPQDGSYEQYF. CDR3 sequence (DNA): TGTGCCAGCAGCTCCCCCCAAGACGGGTCCTACGAGCAGTACTTC.

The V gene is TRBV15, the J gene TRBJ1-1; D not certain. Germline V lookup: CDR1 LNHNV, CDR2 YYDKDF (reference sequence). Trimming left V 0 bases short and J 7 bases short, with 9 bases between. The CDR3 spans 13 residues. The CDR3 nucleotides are TGTGCCACCAGCAGAGATCAGCCGGGTGAAGCTTTCTTT. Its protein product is CATSRDQPGEAFF.

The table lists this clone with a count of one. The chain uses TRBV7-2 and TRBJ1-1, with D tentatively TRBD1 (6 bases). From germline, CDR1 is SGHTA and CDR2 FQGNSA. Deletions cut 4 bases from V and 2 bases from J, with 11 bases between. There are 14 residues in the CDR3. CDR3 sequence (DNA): TGTGCCAGCAGCTCCACAGGGCCTAACACTGAAGCTTTCTTT. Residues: CASSSTGPNTEAFF.

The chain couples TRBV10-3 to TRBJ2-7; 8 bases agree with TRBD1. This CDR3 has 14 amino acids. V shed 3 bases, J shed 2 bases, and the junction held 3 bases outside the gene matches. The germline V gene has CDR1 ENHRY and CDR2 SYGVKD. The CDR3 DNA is TGTGCCATCAGTGAAGGACAGGGACCCTACGAGCAGTACTTC. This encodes CAISEGQGPYEQYF.

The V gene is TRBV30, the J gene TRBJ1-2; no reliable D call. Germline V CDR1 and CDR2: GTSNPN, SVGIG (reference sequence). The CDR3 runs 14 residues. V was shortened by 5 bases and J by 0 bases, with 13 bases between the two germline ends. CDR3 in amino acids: CAWGPGTPNYGYTF. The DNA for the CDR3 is TGTGCCTGGGGACCGGGAACTCCTAACTATGGCTACACCTTC.